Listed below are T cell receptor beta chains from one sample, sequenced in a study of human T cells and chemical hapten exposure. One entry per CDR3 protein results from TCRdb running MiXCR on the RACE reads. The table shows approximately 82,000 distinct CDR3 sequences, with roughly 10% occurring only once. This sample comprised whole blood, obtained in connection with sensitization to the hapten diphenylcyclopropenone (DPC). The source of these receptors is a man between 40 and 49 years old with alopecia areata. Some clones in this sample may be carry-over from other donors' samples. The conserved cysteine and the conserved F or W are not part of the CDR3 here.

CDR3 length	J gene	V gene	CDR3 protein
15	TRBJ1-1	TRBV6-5	ASKKGGALEVNTEAF
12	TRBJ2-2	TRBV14	ASSLLGNTGELF
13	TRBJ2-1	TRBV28	ASSKSGRGVNEQF
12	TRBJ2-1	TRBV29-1	SSYTSVSYNEQF
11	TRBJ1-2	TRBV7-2	ASRRDWGHGYT
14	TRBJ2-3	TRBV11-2	ASSLNLAASTDTQY
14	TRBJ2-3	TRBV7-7	ASSLGSQGGTDTQY
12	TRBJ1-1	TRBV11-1	ASSSEVGLTEAF
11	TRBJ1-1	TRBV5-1	ASSSLQGTEAF
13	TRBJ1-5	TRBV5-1	ASSPDRGLGQPQH
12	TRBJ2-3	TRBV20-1	SATSGPPEDTQY
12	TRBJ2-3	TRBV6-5	ASSRTGVYDTQY
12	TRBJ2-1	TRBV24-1	ATSDPGRGNEQF
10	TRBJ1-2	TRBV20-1	SARGQNYGYT
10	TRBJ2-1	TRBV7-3	ASSPNSGEQF
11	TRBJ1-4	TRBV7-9	ASSLGLSEKLF
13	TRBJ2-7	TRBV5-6	ASSPTGRTSYEQY
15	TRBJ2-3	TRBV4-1	ASSQELRGSSTDTQY
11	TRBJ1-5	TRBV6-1	ASSEKGLQPQH
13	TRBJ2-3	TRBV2	ATLLSGGSTDTQY
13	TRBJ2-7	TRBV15	ATSASGGTIYEQY
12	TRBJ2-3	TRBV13	ASSLDRVTDTQY
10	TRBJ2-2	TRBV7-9	ASSPEIGELF
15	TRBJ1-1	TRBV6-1	ASSGRDRGVLNTEAF
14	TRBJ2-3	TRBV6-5	ASSYQRGAFTDTQY
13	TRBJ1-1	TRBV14	ASSHYSEGDTEAF
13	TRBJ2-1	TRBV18	ASSPDGGRGNEQF
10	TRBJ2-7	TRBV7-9	ASSAQGLEQY
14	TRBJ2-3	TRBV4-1	ASSQDPALAGDTQY
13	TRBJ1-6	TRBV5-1	ASSLHDDGDSPLH
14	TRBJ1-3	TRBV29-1	SVDTRQSGSGNTIY
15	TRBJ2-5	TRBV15	ATSRESGLAGQETQY
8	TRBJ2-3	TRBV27	ARQKDTQY
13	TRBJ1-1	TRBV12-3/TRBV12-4	ASSLSTPGIGEAF
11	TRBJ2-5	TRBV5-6	ASSGIVQETQY
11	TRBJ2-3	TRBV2	ASRPRSTDTQY
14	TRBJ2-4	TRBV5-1	ASSLAGVPAKNIQY
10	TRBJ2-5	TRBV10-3	AAASYQETQY
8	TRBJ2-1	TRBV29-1	SAAQNEQF
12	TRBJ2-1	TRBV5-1	ASSLEVVPPEQF
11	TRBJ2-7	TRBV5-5	ASSPRDNYEQY
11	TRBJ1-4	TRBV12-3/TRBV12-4	ASSPPGSEKLF
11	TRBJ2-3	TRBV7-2	ASSSGPTDTQY
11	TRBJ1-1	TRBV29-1	SVEGTANTEAF
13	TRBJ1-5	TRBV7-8	ASSLPGDSNQPQH
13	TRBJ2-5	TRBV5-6	ASSFVRNSKETQY
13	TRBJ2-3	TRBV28	ASSPPLGNVDTQY
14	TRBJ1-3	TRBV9	ASSPFEWVSGNTIY
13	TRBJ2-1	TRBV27	ASSIPGATSNEQF
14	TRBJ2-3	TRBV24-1	ATSDFTGLDTDTQY
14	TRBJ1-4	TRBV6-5	ASSYSISTGNEKLF
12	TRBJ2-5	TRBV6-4	ASSDAGPQETQY
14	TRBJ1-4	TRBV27	ASSQTPQGAGEKLF
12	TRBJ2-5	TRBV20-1	SARPLGQDETQY
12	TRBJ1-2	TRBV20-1	SAFSRGPNYGYT
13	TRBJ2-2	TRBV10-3	ASRTGAMNTGELF